This entry describes one TCR beta chain. The antigen this receptor binds is unknown. Within one base of it there is no much larger clone, and no base qualities were kept. This specimen comes from a study of shared clonotypes between healthy human individuals (TCRdb year 2020). Looking at the study overall: Three men and two women, aged 18 to 49 years, made up the cohort. For each donor, CD4 naive and CD4 memory were each given three plates, CD8 naive was given two plates, and CD8 memory was given one plate. The study deeply sequenced blood TCR repertoires of roughly five healthy adults to estimate repertoire size and the extent of clonotype sharing between individuals. Libraries were prepared and TCR repertoires were sequenced by different laboratories using diverse techniques, in order to increase sequencing depth and limit assay-specific biases. Leukapheresis yielded between about 0.85 and 10 billion PBMCs per donor.

What the research found in general, with its limitations: Naive subsets generally had larger estimated clonotype richness than memory subsets. Rarefaction of sorted-subset datasets indicated incomplete sequencing despite the large sequencing depth. Pairwise subsampling indicated that sequencing depth was expected to affect the degree of clonotype sharing among donors. Only blood was sampled, and tissue TCR repertoires likely differ from those in blood. Across a handful of donors, around 5.4% of naive CD4, around 3.3% of naive CD8, around 2.1% of memory CD4, and approximately 0.42% of memory CD8 clonotypes were shared. Compared with non-shared clonotypes, the clonotypes found in all four sorted-subset donors had higher generation probabilities. The small number of donors limited the genetic and exposure-history diversity represented.

Using the deep immunoSEQ assay, TCR CDR3 regions were amplified from genomic DNA by multiplex PCR. Extracted genomic DNA from each cell subset was spread evenly across all wells of several immunoSEQ 96-well plates, with each plate serving as a replicate. For sorted subsets, roughly 200 ng of genomic DNA, equivalent to around 29,000 T cell genomes, went into each replicate PCR. Purified libraries were quantified with a Qubit 3.0 fluorometer, sized on a Bioanalyzer 2100, and re-quantified with the KAPA Library Quantification kit. A separate single-read 150-cycle Illumina NextSeq 550 flow cell was used to sequence each immunoSEQ 96-well plate. Per the source publication's procedure: Because only junctional sequences without quality scores were contained in the immunoSEQ output, filtering matching that applied to full-length reads could not be performed. To assign V/J genes and CDR3, sequences were annotated against IMGT germline references using PyIR, a Python wrapper for IgBLAST v1.9. Any read was removed if the V/J assignment was weak (E-value above 1e-6), the CDR3 was missing, or the read contained stop codons, out-of-frame junctions, or ambiguous translated residues. V3J clonotypes were defined as sequences sharing an identical inferred V gene, J gene, and CDR3 amino acid sequence. Percentage overlap between repertoires was calculated by dividing the number of shared unique clonotypes by the size of the smaller repertoire. RTK rarefaction, the Chao1 estimator, and Recon v2.1 estimates of unobserved clonotypes were used to assess repertoire richness. Generation probabilities were computed with OLGA for all TCRbeta clonotypes obtained by the gDNA method from a few donors. TCRdb took over this immuneACCESS table, retaining in-frame rearrangements with V and J assigned. Such tables are incomplete; in checked studies, under half of the missing clones stem from an unresolved V gene, and the remainder is unexplained. V, J and clone size were drawn from that table, and D and trimming were deduced from the DNA. The sample table holds some 2 million clones, of which about 95% were seen once. The top ten clonotypes cover roughly 1% of the sample.

From the cysteine through the phenylalanine, the CDR3 covers 14 amino acids. Only the CDR3 region is kept as DNA, spanning 42 bases read in frame from base 1. CDR1 and CDR2 were assigned from the germline V gene as LGHNA and YSLEER. V lost 4 bases and J lost 5 bases; the stretch between them is 12 bases long. For the CD8 naive samples, CD45RO-negative cells were positively selected for CCR7, yielding a CD45RA+CCR7+ population from which TemRA cells were excluded. The donors were healthy, HIV-negative adults who had no recently reported acute infections or vaccinations. All donors were Caucasian adults living in Nashville, Tennessee, USA. After blood collection by leukapheresis, PBMCs were isolated using Ficoll-Histopaque density gradient centrifugation and then cryopreserved in the vapor phase of liquid nitrogen. Analytical flow cytometry was used to check the purity and quantity of every magnetically sorted T cell population. Genomic DNA was isolated from every sorted fraction and measured by UV absorbance on a Nanodrop 2000c.

The receptor chain draws on TRBV4-3 and TRBJ2-1; matching of 6 bases hints at TRBD2 as the D gene. Sequenced sample: naive CD8+ T cells sorted from blood. According to the study, the label for this sample's cell subset or site signals: CD45RA+CCR7+. This TCR came from a man aged 18 to 30 in good health. The CDR3 reads as follows: CASSPGSRDNEQFF. The nucleotides read TGCGCCAGCAGCCCCGGGAGTAGGGACAATGAGCAGTTCTTC.